The entry below gives a single T cell receptor (beta chain) sequence along with its context. This sample stems from a study of control samples from healthy donors and cancer patients. The CDR3 is 18 residues long. V lost 2 bases to trimming and J lost 9 bases; unmatched junction nucleotides: 12. Germline lookup yields CDR1 SGDLS and CDR2 YYNGEE. Repertoires were generated with immunoSEQ multiplex PCR, while TCRdb's copy carries only in-frame clones and drops some. The data contain roughly 63,000 clones, approximately 92% of them singletons. Sequenced input: PBMCs. J is TRBJ2-1 and V is TRBV9, with 15 bases lining up with TRBD2. This receptor was identified in a man aged 35 to 55 with colorectal cancer. CDR3 amino acids: CASSVTTRTSGGVAEQFF. CDR3 nucleotides: TGTGCCAGCAGCGTTACCACTCGGACTAGCGGGGGGGTAGCTGAGCAGTTCTTC.